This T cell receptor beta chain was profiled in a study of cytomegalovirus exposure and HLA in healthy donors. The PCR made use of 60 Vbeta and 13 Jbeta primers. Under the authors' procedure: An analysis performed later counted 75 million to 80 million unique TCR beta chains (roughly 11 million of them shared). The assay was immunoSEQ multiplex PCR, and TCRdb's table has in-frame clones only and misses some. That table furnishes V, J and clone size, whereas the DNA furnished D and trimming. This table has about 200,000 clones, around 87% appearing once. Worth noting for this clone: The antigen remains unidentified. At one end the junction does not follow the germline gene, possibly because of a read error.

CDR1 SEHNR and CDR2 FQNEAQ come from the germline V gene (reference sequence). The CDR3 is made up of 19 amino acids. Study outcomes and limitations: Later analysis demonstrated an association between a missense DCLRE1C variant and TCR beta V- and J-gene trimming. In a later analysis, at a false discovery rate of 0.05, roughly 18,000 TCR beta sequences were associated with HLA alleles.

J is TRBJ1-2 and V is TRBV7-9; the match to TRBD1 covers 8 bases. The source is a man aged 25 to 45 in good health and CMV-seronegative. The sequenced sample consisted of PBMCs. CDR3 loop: CSSSLGGLTGVGVNYGYTF. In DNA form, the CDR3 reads TGTTCCAGCAGCTTAGGAGGACTGACAGGGGTTGGGGTTAACTATGGCTACACCTTC.